Following are 13 T cell receptor beta chains from one sample sequenced in a study of T-cell memory formation after mild COVID-19. TCRdb fed the 5' RACE reads into MiXCR, producing one record per CDR3 protein. This table has about 470,000 distinct CDR3 sequences, about 23% appearing once. Sequenced material: PBMCs or a T cell subset sorted from them (not recorded which). All receptors come from an adult woman who had mild COVID-19 (a few samples of this study predate the infection). Cell type and time point are not known.

The chain is built from TRBV3-1 and TRBJ2-1; 12 bases match TRBD2. This CDR3 region has 15 residues. In germline, CDR1 is LGHDT, CDR2 YNNKEL (reference sequence). The J segment lost 7 bases and the V segment lost 4 bases, leaving 5 bases of the junction unmatched. The CDR3 loop reads CASSLTSGSSNEQFF. The CDR3 DNA sequence: TGTGCCAGCAGCCTGACTAGCGGGAGTTCGAATGAGCAGTTCTTC.

This clonotype was observed a few times. The chain uses TRBV27 and TRBJ2-1; 7 bases are shared with TRBD1. Looked up from germline, CDR1 is MNHEY and CDR2 is SMNVEV (reference sequence). The ends lost 5 bases at V and 8 bases at J; junction bases unmatched: 12. CDR3 size: 15 residues. The CDR3 loop is CASSPLAGGKDEQFF. CDR3 DNA: TGTGCCAGCAGTCCCCTGGCAGGGGGAAAGGATGAGCAGTTCTTC.

V usage is TRBV5-1 and J usage is TRBJ2-6, with D possibly being TRBD1 or TRBD2 (5 bases each). This CDR3 is built from 16 residues. Trimming cost V 7 bases and J 0 bases, with 14 bases left between them. Germline V gene data show CDR1 as SGHRS and CDR2 as YFSETQ. CDR3 sequence: CASHGTGSSGANVLTF. The DNA of the CDR3 is TGCGCCAGCCACGGGACGGGGAGCTCTGGGGCCAACGTCCTGACTTTC.

The rearrangement uses TRBV20-1 and TRBJ1-1; D is unclear. V lost 2 bases and J 6 bases, leaving 13 bases between the germline ends. From germline, CDR1 is DFQATT and CDR2 SNEGSKA (reference sequence). There are 13 residues in the CDR3. The CDR3 sequence: CSARIGFGPEAFF. CDR3 nucleotide sequence: TGCAGTGCTAGAATTGGTTTCGGGCCTGAAGCTTTCTTT.

This clonotype was observed at least ten times. This chain's CDR3 is CASSLSRAGEDTQYF. CDR3 nucleotides: TGCGCCAGCAGCTTGAGTAGGGCGGGTGAAGATACGCAGTATTTT. J is TRBJ2-3 and V is TRBV5-1; perhaps TRBD2 as D (5 bases). The CDR3 is made up of 15 amino acids. Germline CDR1 reads SGHRS; CDR2 reads YFSETQ. V gave up 1 base and J gave up 5 bases, with 14 bases separating them.

The CDR3 region has the DNA TGTGCCAGCAGCCCGGGACTAGCGATGACCACAGATACGCAGTATTTT. Translating gives CASSPGLAMTTDTQYF. The V gene is TRBV3-1, the J gene TRBJ2-3; 10 nucleotides line up with TRBD2. Trimming removed 4 bases from V and 2 bases from J; junction bases left unmatched: 6. There are 16 residues in the CDR3. Germline CDR1 reads LGHDT; CDR2 reads YNNKEL (reference sequence).

The chain joins TRBV4-1 to TRBJ2-7, with TRBD1 matching over 8 bases. The CDR3 covers 15 residues. Germline lookup yields CDR1 MGHRA and CDR2 YSYEKL. Germline trimming cut 1 base from V and 2 bases from J; bases unmatched to any gene: 4. The CDR3 region has the DNA TGCGCCAGCAGCCAAGTTGACAGGGGACCCTACGAGCAGTACTTC. It codes for CASSQVDRGPYEQYF.

This clonotype has only a few counts. The chain has TRBV19 and TRBJ2-2; no reliable D call. With 6 bases removed from V and 5 bases from J, the gap between germline ends came to 19 bases. CDR3 length: 16 residues. Germline lookup yields CDR1 LNHDA and CDR2 SQIVND (reference sequence). The CDR3 protein is CASRPSTQGWTGELFF. CDR3 DNA: TGTGCCAGTAGACCCTCGACTCAAGGTTGGACCGGGGAGCTGTTTTTT.

The rearrangement joins TRBV3-1 to TRBJ2-1; 10 nucleotides agree with TRBD2. The CDR3 extends over 17 amino acids. V gave up 1 base and J gave up 9 bases; unmatched junction bases: 12. CDR1 and CDR2 from the germline V gene are LGHDT and YNNKEL (reference sequence). The CDR3 coding sequence is TGTGCCAGCAGCCAAGGGCTAGCGGGGGTGGTAGGTAGTGAGCAGTTCTTC. Translated, it gives CASSQGLAGVVGSEQFF.

Ten or more counts support this clonotype. This rearrangement joins TRBV12-3 or TRBV12-4 to TRBJ2-7, with 11 nucleotides matching TRBD1. With 1 base clipped from V and 6 bases from J, the junction kept 5 bases outside the gene matches. This CDR3 is built from 15 residues. CDR3 sequence: CASSLGGTGGREQYF. The CDR3 bases are TGTGCCAGCAGTTTAGGTGGGACAGGGGGTCGCGAGCAGTACTTC.

V usage is TRBV4-2 and J usage is TRBJ1-1; TRBD1 is a possible D gene (6 bases). Trimming pared 0 bases from V and 6 bases from J, leaving 14 bases between. CDR1 is LGHNA, CDR2 YNFKEQ, per germline. The CDR3 runs 15 residues. DNA of the CDR3: TGTGCCAGCAGCCAAGAAGGGGGGGGCTGGTCTGAAGCTTTCTTT. It specifies CASSQEGGGWSEAFF.

The chain recombines TRBV7-8 with TRBJ2-2, with a tentative D call TRBD1 (5 bases). The CDR3 is 13 amino acids. Germline V gene sequence: CDR1 SGHVS, CDR2 FQNEAQ. CDR3 bases: TGTGCGGGGCAAGCTGAGAACACCGGGGAGCTGTTTTTT. Amino acid sequence: CAGQAENTGELFF. Supplemented by reference TRBV7-8 and TRBJ2-2, the full variable domain reads GAGVSQSPRYKVAKRGQDVALRCDPISGHVSLFWYQQALGQGPEFLTYFQNEAQLDKSGLPSDRFFAERPEGSVSTLKIQRTQQEDSAVYLCAGQAENTGELFFGEGSRLTVL.

This chain uses TRBV5-1 with TRBJ2-3; TRBD1 matches at 9 bases. CDR3 length: 14 amino acids. Germline V gene lookup returns CDR1 SGHRS and CDR2 YFSETQ. Losses at the gene ends were 5 bases for V and 6 bases for J; bases not matched to a gene: 7. CDR3 coding DNA: TGCGCCAGCAGATCCGGGACAGGGCGGGATACGCAGTATTTT. Residues: CASRSGTGRDTQYF.